A single sample is the source of the 25 T cell receptor beta chains below, sequenced in a study of metastatic and nonmetastatic thyroid tumors. TCRdb re-called the PCR reads via MiXCR. The top ten clones hold roughly an eighth of a sample with fewer than 40,000 clones, under 20% of them seen once. No treatment had been given to any patient before thyroid surgery. The source material was tumor tissue. The receptor source for this set is a female donor with papillary thyroid cancer or a benign thyroid nodule (not recorded which). Some clones in this sample may be carry-over from other donors' samples.

This clone turned up a few times. The DNA for the CDR3 is TGTGCCAGCAGTGAAGCTCTTCGGGGACAGTCAACTAATGAAAAACTGTTTTTT. Encoded protein: CASSEALRGQSTNEKLFF. This chain uses TRBV6-1 with TRBJ1-4; 7 bases line up with TRBD1. CDR1 and CDR2 from the germline V gene are MNHNS and SASEGT. The CDR3 covers 18 residues. J was trimmed by 0 bases and V by 0 bases; bases with no gene match: 7.

The sample holds many counts of this clone. The chain carries TRBV7-3 and TRBJ2-3, with D uncertain. The CDR3 extends over 15 amino acids. The ends were cut back, 5 bases at V and 1 base at J, with 13 bases in the middle. CDR1 SGHTA and CDR2 FQGTGA come from the germline V gene. CDR3 region: CASSQGSPRTDTQYF. The CDR3 DNA sequence: TGTGCCAGCAGCCAAGGGTCGCCGCGCACAGATACGCAGTATTTT.

The chain recombines TRBV20-1 with TRBJ1-2; perhaps TRBD1 as D (5 bases). There are 12 residues in the CDR3. Germline values: CDR1 DFQATT, CDR2 SNEGSKA (reference sequence). V was pared by 8 bases and J by 2 bases, with 12 bases between. The CDR3 DNA is TGCAGTCCTGGGGGGGGGAACTATGGCTACACCTTC. As protein: CSPGGGNYGYTF.

In its sample, this clone was seen many times. The chain is built from TRBV10-1 and TRBJ1-1; D is perhaps TRBD1 (5 bases). Germline-derived CDR1 and CDR2 are WNHNN and SYGVQD (reference sequence). V lost 3 bases and J lost 1, with 9 bases in between. CDR3 length: 14 amino acids. DNA of the CDR3: TGCGCCAGCAGTGACGGGGGAAAGAACACTGAAGCTTTCTTT. It yields the protein CASSDGGKNTEAFF.

Remarks on this clone: A much larger clone lies one base from this, so it may be a read error. The chain carries TRBV25-1 and TRBJ1-1; 7 bases match TRBD1. Germline V gene lookup returns CDR1 MGHDK and CDR2 SYGVNS. The CDR3 runs to 16 residues. The CDR3 DNA reads as TGTGTCAGCAGTGAATCAGGGGGGACTACATTGGCTGAAGCTTTCTTT. It specifies CVSSESGGTTLAEAFF.

This clone was seen only a few times. The rearrangement uses TRBV6-1 and TRBJ1-6; 9 bases match TRBD1. Germline lookup yields CDR1 MNHNS and CDR2 SASEGT. The CDR3 has 14 amino acids. Trimming took 6 bases from V and 9 from J; bases not matched to a gene: 6. CDR3 bases: TGTGCCAGCAGGGCGGGGGGACAGGGTTCACCCCTCCACTTT. Protein product: CASRAGGQGSPLHF.

For this clone: This may be a read error: a much more frequent sequence differs by one nucleotide. Other nucleotide sequences from this sample produce the same CDR3. The chain employs TRBV6-5 and TRBJ1-5; D remains ambiguous. The CDR3 is made up of 13 amino acids. Looked up from germline, CDR1 is MNHEY and CDR2 is SVGAGI. CDR3 DNA: TGTGCCAGCAGTTACGGAAGCAGTCAGCCCCAGCATTTT. It is translated as CASSYGSSQPQHF.

In this sample, this clone turned up many times. The chain links TRBV11-2 to TRBJ1-3; D gene unclear. This CDR3 contains 12 residues. CDR1 and CDR2 (germline): SGHAT, FQNNGV. Deletions cut 6 bases from V and 7 bases from J, with 10 bases between. In DNA, the CDR3 is TGTGCCAGCAGTCCCCCGGCTAACACCATATATTTT. Its translation: CASSPPANTIYF.

In its sample, this clone was seen many times. The V call is TRBV18, the J call TRBJ1-3; D is unclear. V was cut by 6 bases and J by 0 bases, with 15 bases left in between. Germline-derived CDR1 and CDR2 are KGHSH and LQKENI. The CDR3 extends over 16 amino acids. This CDR3 is CASSRDMASSGNTIYF. CDR3 nucleotide sequence: TGTGCCAGCTCGCGGGATATGGCCAGCTCTGGAAACACCATATATTTT.

With respect to this clone: A much larger clone differs from this one at a single base, so this may be a read error. This sequence joins TRBV7-6 and TRBJ2-5; D unclear. V lost 0 bases to trimming and J lost 0 bases, with 8 bases between them. CDR1 and CDR2 (germline): SGHVS, FNYEAQ. CDR3 length: 15 amino acids. CDR3 in amino acids: CASSLAVPHQETQYF. The CDR3 DNA reads as TGTGCCAGCAGCTTAGCTGTCCCCCACCAAGAGACCCAGTACTTC. The variable domain in full, completed from reference TRBV7-6 and TRBJ2-5, reads GAGVSQSPRYKVTKRGQDVALRCDPISGHVSLYWYRQALGQGPEFLTYFNYEAQQDKSGLPNDRFSAERPEGSISTLTIQRTEQRDSAMYRCASSLAVPHQETQYFGPGTRLLVL.

This clone has ten or more counts. The rearrangement links TRBV30 to TRBJ1-6, with D unclear. CDR1 and CDR2 (germline): GTSNPN, SVGIG (reference sequence). Trimming removed 0 bases at V and 0 bases at J, with 9 bases between. The CDR3 has 16 amino acids. CDR3 region: CAWSVSQSSYNSPLHF. CDR3 bases: TGTGCCTGGAGTGTGTCACAGAGCTCCTATAATTCACCCCTCCACTTT.

This clone was seen at least ten times. CDR3 residues: CASSFPGGGEKLFF. The CDR3 DNA follows: TGTGCCAGCAGTTTCCCAGGGGGAGGTGAAAAACTGTTTTTT. The gene calls are TRBV28 and TRBJ1-4, with 7 bases matching TRBD1. The germline V gene encodes CDR1 MDHEN and CDR2 SYDVKM. Trimming cost V 3 bases and J 7 bases; bases outside gene matches: 5. There are 14 residues in the CDR3. The variable domain in full, completed from reference TRBV28 and TRBJ1-4, reads DVKVTQSSRYLVKRTGEKVFLECVQDMDHENMFWYRQDPGLGLRLIYFSYDVKMKEKGDIPEGYSVSREKKERFSLILESASTNQTSMYLCASSFPGGGEKLFFGSGTQLSVL.

The chain uses TRBV6-2 or TRBV6-3 and TRBJ2-5; tentatively, D is TRBD1 (6 bases). V was shortened by 0 bases and J by 4 bases, with 27 bases between the two germline ends. CDR1 is MNHEY and CDR2 is SVGEGT in the germline V gene. This CDR3 region has 20 residues. In nucleotides, the CDR3 is TGTGCCAGCAGTTACTCGAGACTGGGGGCAGTCGCCAGTAGGGGAGAGACCCAGTACTTC. Its protein is CASSYSRLGAVASRGETQYF.

This clone has more than one count but fewer than ten. The genes are TRBV28 and TRBJ2-3; D is unclear. V dropped 3 bases and J dropped 7 bases, with 8 bases sitting between them. This CDR3 spans 12 amino acids. Germline CDR1 MDHEN, CDR2 SYDVKM. This CDR3 reads CASSFKENTQYF. The CDR3 DNA is TGTGCCAGCAGTTTTAAGGAGAATACGCAGTATTTT.

In its sample, this clone was seen many times. The J gene is TRBJ1-5, the V gene TRBV18; D unresolved. The germline CDR1 and CDR2 sequences are KGHSH and LQKENI. V was cut by 1 base and J by 7 bases, with 11 bases left in between. There are 14 residues in the CDR3. This chain's CDR3 is CASSPQGAGQPQHF. The CDR3 DNA reads as TGTGCCAGCTCACCACAGGGTGCCGGACAGCCCCAGCATTTT.

This clone was found many times. The rearrangement uses TRBV12-3 or TRBV12-4 and TRBJ1-3, with D possibly TRBD1 on 6 matching bases. Trimming left V 6 bases short and J 0 bases short, with 15 bases between. The CDR3 totals 16 residues. The CDR3, as DNA: TGTGCCAGCAGCCTGACAGGCGCCTTCTCTGGAAACACCATATATTTT. Translating gives CASSLTGAFSGNTIYF.

This chain links TRBV7-2 with TRBJ2-7, with 8 nucleotides matching TRBD2. Germline V gives CDR1 SGHTA, CDR2 FQGNSA. J gave up 6 bases and V 4 bases, and 11 bases lay outside the gene matches. The CDR3 has 15 residues. As DNA, the CDR3 is TGTGCCAGCAGCTCGTTGGCGGGAGGAGTTCTCGAGCAGTACTTC. Protein sequence: CASSSLAGGVLEQYF.

The table lists this clone with many counts. The chain joins TRBV30 to TRBJ1-1; TRBD1 might be the D (5 bases). Trimming removed 3 bases at V and 10 bases at J, with 15 bases between. This CDR3 region has 12 residues. Germline values: CDR1 GTSNPN, CDR2 SVGIG (reference sequence). Here the CDR3 reads CAWREPGPTAFF. For the CDR3, the DNA is TGTGCCTGGAGGGAGCCGGGGCCCACAGCTTTCTTT.

This clone has a handful of counts. The CDR3 DNA reads as TGTGCCAGCAAGATCGGGAGGTCCTCTAACGAGCAGTACTTC. Translated, it gives CASKIGRSSNEQYF. The rearrangement joins TRBV6-1 to TRBJ2-7, with 7 bases identical to TRBD2. The V and J ends lost 7 bases and 5 bases, in that order; junction bases with no gene match: 11. The CDR3 totals 14 residues. CDR1 MNHNS and CDR2 SASEGT come from the germline V gene.

This clone was counted at least ten times. This chain uses TRBV27 with TRBJ1-3, with 9 bases that match TRBD1. The CDR3 covers 19 residues. J gave up 6 bases and V 1 base, and 16 bases lay outside the gene matches. Germline V gene lookup returns CDR1 MNHEY and CDR2 SMNVEV (reference sequence). The CDR3 protein is CASSLYYPPGQGRVNTIYF. As DNA, the CDR3 is TGTGCCAGCAGTTTATATTACCCCCCGGGACAGGGTAGAGTAAACACCATATATTTT.

Worth noting for this clone: An end of the junction does not agree with germline; a read error may underlie this. V gene TRBV27 combines with J gene TRBJ2-2, with TRBD2 as a possible D gene (5 bases). Germline CDR1 and CDR2: MNHEY and SMNVEV (reference sequence). The CDR3 sequence is 14 residues long. The CDR3 loop reads CASSYQLNTGELLF. The CDR3 nucleotides are TGTGCCAGCAGTTATCAGCTTAACACCGGGGAGCTGCTTTTT.

The rearrangement uses TRBV20-1 and TRBJ2-1, with TRBD2 matching 10 bases. With V trimmed by 6 bases and J by 2 bases, 7 bases remained unmatched. Germline CDR1 is DFQATT and CDR2 is SNEGSKA (reference sequence). This CDR3 contains 15 residues. The CDR3 DNA follows: TGCAGTGCCAAACTGGGGACTAGCGCCTACAATGAGCAGTTCTTC. Protein: CSAKLGTSAYNEQFF.

Turning to this clone: A clone one base away is much larger, so this may be a read error. Distinct nucleotide sequences in the sample also encode this CDR3. The chain links TRBV27 to TRBJ1-4; D ambiguous. The CDR3 loop spans 15 amino acids. Germline V gene sequence: CDR1 MNHEY, CDR2 SMNVEV (reference sequence). CDR3 residues: CASSLSPKTNEKLFF. Written as DNA, the CDR3 is TGTGCCAGCAGTCTATCCCCCAAAACTAATGAAAAACTGTTTTTT.

This clone has a count of ten or more. The chain recombines TRBV7-2 with TRBJ1-2; D gene ambiguous. The germline V gene has CDR1 SGHTA and CDR2 FQGNSA. The ends were cut back, 8 bases at V and 0 bases at J, with 10 bases in the middle. CDR3 size: 13 residues. The CDR3 DNA reads as TGTGCCAGCCGACTTCCCCCTAACTATGGCTACACCTTC. Residues: CASRLPPNYGYTF.

This clone was counted a few times. A junction boundary mismatches the germline segment, possibly from a read error. This chain connects TRBV11-1 to TRBJ1-6; 9 positions agree with TRBD1. The CDR3 consists of 16 residues. From germline, CDR1 is SGHAT and CDR2 FQDESV (reference sequence). CDR3 sequence (DNA): TGTGCCAGCAGCTCCGGACAGGGGTTCTATAACTCACCCCTCCACTTT. Encoded protein: CASSSGQGFYNSPLHF.